The next 11 T cell receptor beta chains were all read from a single sample in a study of blood T cell repertoires in COVID-19. Repertoires were generated with immunoSEQ multiplex PCR, while TCRdb's copy carries only in-frame clones and drops some. The table includes about 140,000 clones, roughly 80% detected once. Sequenced material: peripheral blood. The receptors shown here come from a woman in her 50s with active or convalescent COVID-19.

The chain links TRBV7-9 to TRBJ2-1; 10 bases match TRBD2. The trim removed 2 bases at V and 5 bases at J, leaving 3 bases unmatched. The CDR3 runs 15 residues. The V gene's germline CDR1 is SEHNR and CDR2 FQNEAQ (reference sequence). The CDR3 spells CASSLSLAGDNEQFF. CDR3 bases: TGTGCCAGCAGCTTAAGTCTAGCGGGGGACAATGAGCAGTTCTTC. The whole variable domain, remainder taken from reference TRBV7-9 and TRBJ2-1, is DTGVSQNPRHKITKRGQNVTFRCDPISEHNRLYWYRQTLGQGPEFLTYFQNEAQLEKSRLLSDRFSAERPKGSFSTLEIQRTEQGDSAMYLCASSLSLAGDNEQFFGPGTRLTVL.

The V gene is TRBV6-2 or TRBV6-3, the J gene TRBJ2-7, with 9 bases lining up with TRBD1. CDR1 and CDR2 (germline): MNHEY, SVGEGT. J gave up 0 bases and V 3 bases, and 3 bases lay outside the gene matches. The CDR3 extends over 15 amino acids. Here the CDR3 reads CASSYSQGASYEQYF. Here the CDR3 DNA reads TGTGCCAGCAGTTATTCACAGGGGGCCTCCTACGAGCAGTACTTC.

J is TRBJ2-7 and V is TRBV4-1; weak D call: TRBD2 (5 bases). Trimming left V 1 base short and J 5 bases short, with 12 bases between. Germline V gene data show CDR1 as MGHRA and CDR2 as YSYEKL. The CDR3 sequence is 14 residues long. The CDR3 loop reads CASSQGEFRDEQYF. DNA of the CDR3: TGCGCCAGCAGCCAAGGGGAGTTTAGAGACGAGCAGTACTTC.

The chain links TRBV11-3 to TRBJ2-2, with 9 bases aligning to TRBD1. Trimming removed 1 base from V and 4 bases from J; junction bases left unmatched: 13. The CDR3 extends over 19 amino acids. From germline, CDR1 is SGHNT and CDR2 YENEEA. This CDR3 is CASSLGSWRQGDLTGELFF. CDR3 DNA sequence: TGTGCCAGCAGCTTAGGATCTTGGAGACAGGGGGACCTCACCGGGGAGCTGTTTTTT.

This clone came up once. The rearrangement joins TRBV7-9 to TRBJ2-7, with D uncertain. Germline CDR1 is SEHNR and CDR2 is FQNEAQ (reference sequence). The CDR3 length is 13 residues. Trimming shortened V by 1 base and J by 1 base, and 5 bases separated the two germline ends. The CDR3 spells CASSLGRSYEQYF. Written as DNA, the CDR3 is TGTGCCAGCAGCTTAGGGCGGTCCTACGAGCAGTACTTC. The full variable domain, with the rest looked up from reference TRBV7-9 and TRBJ2-7, is DTGVSQNPRHKITKRGQNVTFRCDPISEHNRLYWYRQTLGQGPEFLTYFQNEAQLEKSRLLSDRFSAERPKGSFSTLEIQRTEQGDSAMYLCASSLGRSYEQYFGPGTRLTVT.

Of note for this clone: Other nucleotide sequences in the sample specify the same CDR3. The chain combines TRBV30 with TRBJ2-7, with D hard to call. CDR1 GTSNPN and CDR2 SVGIG come from the germline V gene (reference sequence). There are 11 residues in the CDR3. Trimming removed 3 bases at V and 3 bases at J, with 6 bases between. As DNA, the CDR3 is TGTGCCTGGAGCTCCGGCTACGAGCAGTACTTC. Amino acid sequence: CAWSSGYEQYF.

J is TRBJ1-3 and V is TRBV6-2 or TRBV6-3, with D possibly being TRBD1 (5 bases). Germline V CDR1 and CDR2: MNHEY, SVGEGT. V gave up 4 bases and J gave up 4 bases, with 14 bases separating them. This CDR3 region has 15 residues. CDR3 amino acids: CASSSSWGRGNTIYF. Here the CDR3 DNA reads TGTGCCAGCAGTTCATCCTGGGGCCGAGGAAACACCATATATTTT.

V gene TRBV5-6 combines with J gene TRBJ1-1; D remains ambiguous. The ends were cut back, 3 bases at V and 5 bases at J, with 11 bases in the middle. The CDR3 consists of 13 residues. Germline CDR1 SGHDT, CDR2 YYEEEE. DNA for the CDR3: TGTGCCAGCAGCTCAACGGGTGGGACTGAAGCTTTCTTT. Its translation: CASSSTGGTEAFF. Supplemented by reference TRBV5-6 and TRBJ1-1, the full variable domain reads DAGVTQSPTHLIKTRGQQVTLRCSPKSGHDTVSWYQQALGQGPQFIFQYYEEEERQRGNFPDRFSGHQFPNYSSELNVNALLLGDSALYLCASSSTGGTEAFFGQGTRLTVV.

This chain links TRBV7-8 with TRBJ1-5; TRBD1 matches at 8 bases. From germline, CDR1 is SGHVS and CDR2 FQNEAQ. V lost 5 bases, J lost 4 bases, and 16 bases stayed unmatched. The CDR3 spans 18 residues. The CDR3 coding sequence is TGTGCCAGCAGCCCTGTTGGACAGGGATCTGCCATTAATCAGCCCCAGCATTTT. This translates into CASSPVGQGSAINQPQHF.

This clone was seen more than once but under ten times. This chain links TRBV28 with TRBJ1-4; no clear D. The CDR3 loop spans 15 amino acids. Germline lookup yields CDR1 MDHEN and CDR2 SYDVKM. V dropped 6 bases and J dropped 0 bases, with 11 bases sitting between them. The CDR3 sequence is CASSLGGATNEKLFF. As DNA, the CDR3 is TGTGCCAGCAGCCTTGGCGGAGCAACTAATGAAAAACTGTTTTTT. The variable domain in full, with the rest retrieved from reference TRBV28 and TRBJ1-4, is DVKVTQSSRYLVKRTGEKVFLECVQDMDHENMFWYRQDPGLGLRLIYFSYDVKMKEKGDIPEGYSVSREKKERFSLILESASTNQTSMYLCASSLGGATNEKLFFGSGTQLSVL.

The chain carries TRBV7-3 and TRBJ1-1; D may be TRBD1 (5 bases). Between the trimmed V and J ends, which lost 9 bases and 0 bases, there was a span of 11 bases. CDR3 length: 13 amino acids. Germline V gene data show CDR1 as SGHTA and CDR2 as FQGTGA. This CDR3 is CASSGDLNTEAFF. As DNA, the CDR3 is TGTGCCAGTTCGGGGGACTTGAACACTGAAGCTTTCTTT.